This is a list of T cell receptor beta chains from one sample in a study of shared clonotypes between healthy human individuals. The repertoire was sequenced with immunoSEQ multiplex PCR; TCRdb's copy has only in-frame clones and lacks some. The sample yields about 2.5 million clones, 85% to 95% seen once. The sequenced sample was naive CD4+ T cells from PBMCs. These receptors all come from a man aged 18-30 years in good health. Some clones in this sample may be carry-over from other donors' samples. The CDR3 runs from the conserved cysteine through the conserved F or W. D genes are given only for firm matches. Expanded clones are given a class, and other clones once, few, many or no size at all.

d_call	v_call	clone_size	j_call	cdr3_aa	cdr3_nt
.	TRBV27	.	TRBJ2-1	CASGLDGPYNEQFF	TGTGCCAGCGGCCTGGACGGCCCTTACAATGAGCAGTTCTTC
TRBD1	TRBV9	.	TRBJ2-1	CASSVLGQGGNEQFF	TGTGCCAGCAGCGTTTTGGGACAGGGTGGCAATGAGCAGTTCTTC
TRBD1	TRBV18	.	TRBJ2-3	CASSPPDRGLTDTQYF	TGTGCCAGCTCACCCCCTGACAGGGGGCTCACAGATACGCAGTATTTT
.	TRBV11-2	.	TRBJ1-5	CASSSGNQPQHF	TGTGCCAGCAGCTCCGGCAATCAGCCCCAGCATTTT
TRBD2	TRBV27	once	TRBJ2-3	CASTPGLAGASWGTQYF	TGTGCCAGCACCCCCGGACTAGCGGGGGCCTCCTGGGGTACGCAGTATTTT
.	TRBV5-1	.	TRBJ2-7	CASSSWPGTYEQYF	TGCGCCAGCAGCTCATGGCCAGGTACCTACGAGCAGTACTTC
.	TRBV5-1	.	TRBJ2-3	CASRTETDTQYF	TGCGCCAGCAGAACAGAAACAGATACGCAGTATTTT
TRBD1	TRBV28	.	TRBJ2-1	CASSRDRVRNEQFF	TGTGCCAGCAGCAGGGACAGGGTGAGGAATGAGCAGTTCTTC
.	TRBV5-1	.	TRBJ1-6	CASSPDASYNSPLHF	TGCGCCAGCAGCCCGGACGCTTCCTATAATTCACCCCTCCACTTT
.	TRBV28	.	TRBJ1-5	CASIPRGDQPQHF	TGTGCCAGCATACCCAGGGGCGATCAGCCCCAGCATTTT
.	TRBV12-2	.	TRBJ2-1	CASRQEAGVSYNEQFF	TGTGCAAGTCGTCAGGAAGCGGGAGTCTCCTACAATGAGCAGTTCTTC
.	TRBV10-3	.	TRBJ1-2	CAISPENYGYTF	TGTGCCATCAGCCCGGAAAACTATGGCTACACCTTC
TRBD2	TRBV7-3	.	TRBJ2-5	CASSLGTSGLGETQYF	TGTGCCAGCAGCTTAGGAACTAGCGGCTTGGGGGAGACCCAGTACTTC
TRBD1	TRBV5-1	.	TRBJ2-1	CASSLGRTGGTEQFF	TGCGCCAGCAGCTTGGGTAGGACAGGGGGCACTGAGCAGTTCTTC
.	TRBV9	.	TRBJ1-1	CASSAVDEAFF	TGTGCCAGCAGCGCGGTCGATGAAGCTTTCTTT
.	TRBV25-1	few	TRBJ1-1	CASAENTEAFF	TGTGCCAGCGCAGAGAACACTGAAGCTTTCTTT
.	TRBV2	.	TRBJ1-1	CASNEYTEAFF	TGTGCCAGCAATGAGTACACTGAAGCTTTCTTT
.	TRBV6-5	.	TRBJ2-3	CASSLGLRNTDTQYF	TGTGCCAGCAGTTTAGGGCTTCGAAACACAGATACGCAGTATTTT
.	TRBV5-1	.	TRBJ2-5	CASSLESQETQYF	TGCGCCAGCAGCTTGGAAAGCCAAGAGACCCAGTACTTC